The following is a TCR beta chain sequence with its context. Its antigen remains unidentified. The data were obtained in a study of a mutant IDH1 vaccine in newly diagnosed glioma. About the research overall: Once 4-6 weeks had passed after radiotherapy alone, vaccination started, or it started with temozolomide cycles.

Only in-frame clones appear in the TCRdb table, and some are missing; sequencing was by immunoSEQ multiplex PCR. Of some 56,000 clones listed, over 70% are singletons. Germline assignment: CDR1 SGHDN and CDR2 FVKESK. Deletions cut 0 bases from V and 3 bases from J, with 12 bases between. The CDR3 is 15 residues long. The sample's time point: week 47, end of study. Doses of 300 ug of mutant IDH1 20-mer peptide were given with topical imiquimod. Tumors from donors were new WHO grade 3 or 4 IDH1-mutant astrocytomas with ATRX loss. Material: PBMCs, obtained from a glioma patient whose treatment included an IDH1 peptide vaccine. The source of this sequence is a man aged 45-65 years with glioma. This chain joins TRBV14 and TRBJ2-7, with D tentatively TRBD1 (5 bases). The CDR3, as DNA: TGTGCCAGCAGCCAAGACGAGGACACCTACTACGAGCAGTACTTC. This codes for CASSQDEDTYYEQYF.